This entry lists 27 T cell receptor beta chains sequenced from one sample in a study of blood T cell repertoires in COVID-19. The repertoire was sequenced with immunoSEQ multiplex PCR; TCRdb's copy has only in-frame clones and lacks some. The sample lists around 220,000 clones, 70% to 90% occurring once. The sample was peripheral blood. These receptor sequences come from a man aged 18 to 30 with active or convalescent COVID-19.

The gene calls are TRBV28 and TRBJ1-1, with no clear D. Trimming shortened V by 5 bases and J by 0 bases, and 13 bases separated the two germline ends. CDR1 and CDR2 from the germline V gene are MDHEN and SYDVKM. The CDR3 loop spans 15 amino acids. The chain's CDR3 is CASSTVTAMNTEAFF. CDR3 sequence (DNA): TGTGCCAGCAGTACGGTTACAGCCATGAACACTGAAGCTTTCTTT.

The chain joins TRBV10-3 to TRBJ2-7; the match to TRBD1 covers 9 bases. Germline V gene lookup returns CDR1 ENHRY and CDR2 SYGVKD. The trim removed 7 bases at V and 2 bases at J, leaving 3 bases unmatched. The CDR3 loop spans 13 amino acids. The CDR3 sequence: CAITDRGPYEQYF. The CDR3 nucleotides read TGTGCCATCACGGACAGGGGCCCCTACGAGCAGTACTTC.

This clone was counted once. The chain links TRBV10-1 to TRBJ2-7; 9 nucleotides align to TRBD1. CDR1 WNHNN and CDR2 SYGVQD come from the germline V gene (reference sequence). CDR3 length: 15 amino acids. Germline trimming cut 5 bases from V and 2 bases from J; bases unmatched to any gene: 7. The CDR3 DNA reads TGCGCCAGCAGTCCCGGGACAGGGATCACCTACGAGCAGTACTTC. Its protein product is CASSPGTGITYEQYF.

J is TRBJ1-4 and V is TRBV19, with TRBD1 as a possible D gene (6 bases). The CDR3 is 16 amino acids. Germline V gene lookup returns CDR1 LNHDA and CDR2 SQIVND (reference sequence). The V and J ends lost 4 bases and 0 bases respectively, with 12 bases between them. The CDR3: CASSTDHRATNEKLFF. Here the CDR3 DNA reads TGTGCCAGTAGTACCGATCACAGGGCAACTAATGAAAAACTGTTTTTT.

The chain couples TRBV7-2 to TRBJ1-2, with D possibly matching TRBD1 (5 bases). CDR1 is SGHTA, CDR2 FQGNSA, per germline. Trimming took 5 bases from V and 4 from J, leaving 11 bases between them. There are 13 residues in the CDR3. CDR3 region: CASSRTNPYGYTF. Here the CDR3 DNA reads TGTGCCAGCAGCCGGACAAACCCCTATGGCTACACCTTC.

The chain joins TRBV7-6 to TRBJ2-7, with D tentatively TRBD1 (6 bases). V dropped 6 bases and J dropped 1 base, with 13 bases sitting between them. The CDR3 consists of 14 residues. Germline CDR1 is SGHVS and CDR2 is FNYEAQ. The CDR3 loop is CASRPEDRSYEQYF. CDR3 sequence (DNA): TGTGCCAGCAGACCAGAAGACAGGTCCTACGAGCAGTACTTC.

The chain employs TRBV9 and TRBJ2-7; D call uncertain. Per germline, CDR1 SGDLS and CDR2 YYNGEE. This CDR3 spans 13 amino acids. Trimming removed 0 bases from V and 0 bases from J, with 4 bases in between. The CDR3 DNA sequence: TGTGCCAGCAGCGTAGACAACTCCTACGAGCAGTACTTC. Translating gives CASSVDNSYEQYF.

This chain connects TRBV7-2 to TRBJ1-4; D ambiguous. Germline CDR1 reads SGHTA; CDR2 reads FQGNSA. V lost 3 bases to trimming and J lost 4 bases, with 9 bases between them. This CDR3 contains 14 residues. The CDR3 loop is CASSFRCCNEKLFF. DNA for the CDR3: TGTGCCAGCAGCTTTCGGTGCTGTAATGAAAAACTGTTTTTT. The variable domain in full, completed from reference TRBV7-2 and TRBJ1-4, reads GAGVSQSPSNKVTEKGKDVELRCDPISGHTALYWYRQSLGQGLEFLIYFQGNSAPDKSGLPSDRFSAERTGGSVSTLTIQRTQQEDSAVYLCASSFRCCNEKLFFGSGTQLSVL.

The CDR3 here is CASSPRFSRSTGELFF. The CDR3 region has the DNA TGTGCCAGCAGTCCCCGTTTCAGCAGGTCCACCGGGGAGCTGTTTTTT. The chain uses TRBV27 and TRBJ2-2; D not resolved. The CDR3 totals 16 residues. V was cut by 5 bases and J by 4 bases, with 17 bases left in between. The germline V gene encodes CDR1 MNHEY and CDR2 SMNVEV (reference sequence).

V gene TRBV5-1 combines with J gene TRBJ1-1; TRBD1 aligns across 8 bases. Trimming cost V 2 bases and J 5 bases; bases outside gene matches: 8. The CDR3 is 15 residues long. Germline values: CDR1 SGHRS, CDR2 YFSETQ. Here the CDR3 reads CASSFAGGSGTEAFF. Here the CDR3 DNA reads TGCGCCAGCAGCTTCGCAGGGGGCTCGGGGACTGAAGCTTTCTTT.

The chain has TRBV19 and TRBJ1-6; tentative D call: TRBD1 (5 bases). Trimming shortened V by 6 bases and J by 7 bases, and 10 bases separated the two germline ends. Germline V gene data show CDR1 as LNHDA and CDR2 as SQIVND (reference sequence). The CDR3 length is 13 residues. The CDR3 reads CASRQGENSPLHF. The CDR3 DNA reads TGTGCCAGTAGACAAGGGGAAAATTCACCCCTCCACTTT.

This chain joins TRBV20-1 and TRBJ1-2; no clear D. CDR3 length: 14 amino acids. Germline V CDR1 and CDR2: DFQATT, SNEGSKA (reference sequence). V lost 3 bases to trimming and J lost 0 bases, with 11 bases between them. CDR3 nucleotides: TGCAGTGCTAGTCGGGTCAGTCCTAACTATGGCTACACCTTC. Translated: CSASRVSPNYGYTF.

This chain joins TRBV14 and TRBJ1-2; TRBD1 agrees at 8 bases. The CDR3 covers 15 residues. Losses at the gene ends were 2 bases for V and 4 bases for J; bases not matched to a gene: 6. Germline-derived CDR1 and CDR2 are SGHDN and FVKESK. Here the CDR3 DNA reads TGTGCCAGCAGCCAACGACAGGGGAGTATCTATGGCTACACCTTC. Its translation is CASSQRQGSIYGYTF.

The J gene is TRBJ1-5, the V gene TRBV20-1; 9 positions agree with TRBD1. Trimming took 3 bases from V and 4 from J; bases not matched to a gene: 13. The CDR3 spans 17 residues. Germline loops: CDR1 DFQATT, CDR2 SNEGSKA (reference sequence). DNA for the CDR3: TGCAGTGCTAGTCCCTGGGGGGGGACAGGGATGAATCAGCCCCAGCATTTT. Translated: CSASPWGGTGMNQPQHF.

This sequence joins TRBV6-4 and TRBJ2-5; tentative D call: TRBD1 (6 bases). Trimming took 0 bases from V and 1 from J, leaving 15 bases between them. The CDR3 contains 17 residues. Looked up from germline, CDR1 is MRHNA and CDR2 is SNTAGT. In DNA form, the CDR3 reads TGTGCCAGCAGTGACTCGGGGGCTAGGGTGATCCAAGAGACCCAGTACTTC. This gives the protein CASSDSGARVIQETQYF.

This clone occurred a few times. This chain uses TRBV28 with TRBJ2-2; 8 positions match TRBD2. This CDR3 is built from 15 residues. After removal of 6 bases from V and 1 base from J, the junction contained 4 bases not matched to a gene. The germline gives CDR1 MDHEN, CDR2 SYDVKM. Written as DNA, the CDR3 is TGTGCCAGCAGGCAAAGCGGGAGGAACACCGGGGAGCTGTTTTTT. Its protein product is CASRQSGRNTGELFF.

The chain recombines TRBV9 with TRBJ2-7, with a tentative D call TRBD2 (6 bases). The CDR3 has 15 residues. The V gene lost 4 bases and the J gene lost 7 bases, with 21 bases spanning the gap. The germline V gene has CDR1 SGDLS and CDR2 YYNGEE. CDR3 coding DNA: TGTGCCAGCAGCCGCACCCCGGGGGAGCTGGGGGAGCAGTACTTC. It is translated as CASSRTPGELGEQYF.

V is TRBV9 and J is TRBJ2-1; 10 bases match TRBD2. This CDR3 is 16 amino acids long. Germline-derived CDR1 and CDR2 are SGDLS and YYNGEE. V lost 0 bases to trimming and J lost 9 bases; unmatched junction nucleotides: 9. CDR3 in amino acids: CASSVGASGSWSEQFF. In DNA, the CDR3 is TGTGCCAGCAGCGTAGGGGCTAGCGGGAGTTGGAGTGAGCAGTTCTTC.

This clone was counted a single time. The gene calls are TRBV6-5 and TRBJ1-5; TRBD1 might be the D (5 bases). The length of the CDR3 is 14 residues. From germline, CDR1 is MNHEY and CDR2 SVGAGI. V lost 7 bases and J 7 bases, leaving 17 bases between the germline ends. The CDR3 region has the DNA TGTGCCAGCACCAGGGAGGTCCGGGGGCAGCCCCAGCATTTT. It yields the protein CASTREVRGQPQHF.

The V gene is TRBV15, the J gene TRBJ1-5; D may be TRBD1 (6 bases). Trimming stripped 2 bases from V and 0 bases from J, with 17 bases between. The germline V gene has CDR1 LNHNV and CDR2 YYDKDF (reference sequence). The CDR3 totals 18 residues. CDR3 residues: CATSRPDRINYSNQPQHF. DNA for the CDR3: TGTGCCACCAGCAGACCCGACAGGATCAACTATAGCAATCAGCCCCAGCATTTT.

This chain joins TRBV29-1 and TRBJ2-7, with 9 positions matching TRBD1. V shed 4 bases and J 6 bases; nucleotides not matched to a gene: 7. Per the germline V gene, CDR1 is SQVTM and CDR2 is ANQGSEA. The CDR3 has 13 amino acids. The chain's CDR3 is CSVVGTGYGEQYF. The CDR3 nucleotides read TGCAGCGTTGTCGGGACAGGGTACGGCGAGCAGTACTTC.

The CDR3, as DNA: TGTGCCTGGAGAAGGGTGGCGGGAGGGACTTACAATGAGCAGTTCTTC. Its protein product is CAWRRVAGGTYNEQFF. The chain employs TRBV30 and TRBJ2-1; TRBD2 matches at 9 bases. The CDR3 runs to 16 residues. The ends lost 3 bases at V and 4 bases at J; junction bases unmatched: 10. Germline CDR1 GTSNPN, CDR2 SVGIG (reference sequence).

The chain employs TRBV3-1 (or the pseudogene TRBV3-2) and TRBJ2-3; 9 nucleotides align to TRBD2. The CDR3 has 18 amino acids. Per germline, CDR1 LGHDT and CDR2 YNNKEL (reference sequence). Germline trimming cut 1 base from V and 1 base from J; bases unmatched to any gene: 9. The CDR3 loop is CASSQVLEREVGTDTQYF. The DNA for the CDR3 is TGTGCCAGCAGCCAAGTTCTCGAGCGGGAGGTTGGCACAGATACGCAGTATTTT.

The CDR3 DNA follows: TGTGCCAGCTCACAAGAGGAGATGGGAGTCTCGTCCTACAATGAGCAGTTCTTC. Translated: CASSQEEMGVSSYNEQFF. J is TRBJ2-1 and V is TRBV18; D may be TRBD2 (5 bases). Germline assignment: CDR1 KGHSH and CDR2 LQKENI. The ends were cut back, 4 bases at V and 1 base at J, with 20 bases in the middle. CDR3 length: 18 residues.

The CDR3 region is CARDRGMADTQYF. The CDR3 coding sequence is TGTGCCAGGGACAGGGGGATGGCAGATACGCAGTATTTT. This rearrangement joins TRBV2 to TRBJ2-3, with 10 bases fitting TRBD1. Trimming took 9 bases from V and 4 from J; bases not matched to a gene: 4. Germline assignment: CDR1 SNHLY and CDR2 FYNNEI. This CDR3 has 13 amino acids.

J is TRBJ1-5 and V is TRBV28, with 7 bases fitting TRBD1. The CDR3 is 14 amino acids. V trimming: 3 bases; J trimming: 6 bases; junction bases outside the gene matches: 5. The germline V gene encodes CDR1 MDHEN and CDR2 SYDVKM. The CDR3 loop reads CASSLTGPFQPQHF. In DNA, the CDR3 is TGTGCCAGCAGTTTGACAGGGCCGTTTCAGCCCCAGCATTTT.

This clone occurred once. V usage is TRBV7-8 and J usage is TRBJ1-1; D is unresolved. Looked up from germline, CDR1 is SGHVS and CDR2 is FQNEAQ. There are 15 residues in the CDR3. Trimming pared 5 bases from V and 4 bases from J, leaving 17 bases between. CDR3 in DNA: TGTGCCAGCAGCCAACATGCCGGGATGAGCACTGAAGCTTTCTTT. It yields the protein CASSQHAGMSTEAFF.